The text below deals with one T cell receptor beta chain. Its antigen is unknown. No base qualities exist here, and no much larger clone lies one base off it. Sequences KGHSH (CDR1) and LQKENI (CDR2) are obtained from the germline V gene. The CDR3 spans 20 residues, from the cysteine through the phenylalanine. Solely the CDR3 DNA is kept, with 60 bases framed from the first base. V is trimmed back by 3 bases and J by 0 bases, and the junction contains 12 bases that no gene match accounts for. TCRbeta CDR3 regions were amplified from genomic DNA by means of the immunoSEQ Assay, a bias-controlled multiplex PCR. From the authors' description of their analysis: Nucleated cell counts per sample were estimated from amplification of reference gene primers within the assay. Sequence reads were collapsed and filtered to measure the absolute abundance of every unique TCRbeta CDR3 rearrangement. Productive Simpson clonality was computed per sample as the square root of Simpson's diversity index over productive rearrangements. TCRdb carries this immuneACCESS record with in-frame sequences only. Its versions omit some clonotypes, under half of them owing to an unresolved V gene in the studies checked, with the rest unexplained. That table gives V, J and clone size, and the DNA gave D and trimming. In all, the sample holds 30,000 to 50,000 clones, and about 82% of those were seen once. The top ten clones comprise about 9.3% of the sample.

This entry is derived from a study of blood T cell repertoires in COVID-19 (dated by TCRdb to 2020 to 2021). In terms of the full investigation: Collaborator samples came from the United States, Italy and Spain and covered acute and convalescent phases of COVID-19. Subjects who had been exposed to COVID-19, were actively infected with it, or had recovered from it provided the deeply sampled blood TCRbeta repertoires that made up the dataset. The sample metadata nearly always contained a de-identified subject ID, COVID-19 status, age in years and sex. The samples were drawn from the first 160 participants of the ongoing ImmuneRACE study and from 1,254 subjects provided by 6 global collaborators. The prospective study material was composed of cDNA or gDNA derived from T cells, B-cell-depleted T cells, or PBMCs. The repertoires were released in a freely available public database meant as a resource for research on the immune response to SARS-CoV-2. HLA class I and class II types, where available, came from metadata supplied by the sample provider rather than from assay-based typing.

On the study overall, not on this receptor specifically: Clinical and demographic metadata were provided uncurated, with the amount varying by source and participant.

Whole blood was collected in K2EDTA tubes by collaborating institutions according to the institutions' own protocols. For TCRbeta analysis, collaborators shipped samples as frozen whole blood, isolated PBMCs, or DNA extracted from either of those sample types. The source is a human donor in a cohort sampled during active COVID-19. Sequencing was done on a sample of peripheral blood. The receptor chain draws on TRBV18 and TRBJ2-1; 12 bases in the middle match TRBD1. Here the CDR3 is given as CASSPLTGQGAPSSYNEQFF. The DNA sequence is given as TGTGCCAGCTCACCCCTTACGGGACAGGGGGCGCCGAGCTCCTACAATGAGCAGTTCTTC.